The clone carrying this T cell receptor (beta chain) was seen many times. What it recognizes is unknown. This CDR3 is 15 amino acids long. Germline values: CDR1 SGHTA, CDR2 FQGNSA. Trimming stripped 0 bases from V and 2 bases from J, with 8 bases between. The entry originates in a study of spatial heterogeneity in lung cancer. Study-level information: Combinations of a unique TCR and a UMI were tallied in raw reads, and on average each appeared more than ten times.

As for time point: sample taken at primary tumor resection. Findings and limits, study-wide: Expanded intratumoral alpha and beta TCR counts tracked tumor mutation counts.

TCRdb called the 5' RACE reads again in MiXCR, with one record for every CDR3 protein. The top ten clones hold around a sixth of a sample with under 15,000 distinct CDR3 sequences, over 3% of them seen once. The clonotype originates from a male donor with early-stage non-small cell lung cancer. The sequenced sample was lung tumor tissue, obtained at surgery. The V and J genes are TRBV7-2 and TRBJ1-3, with D possibly being TRBD1 (5 bases). The CDR3 loop reads CASSLADRPGNTIYF. The DNA for the CDR3 is TGTGCCAGCAGCTTAGCAGACAGACCTGGAAACACCATATATTTT.